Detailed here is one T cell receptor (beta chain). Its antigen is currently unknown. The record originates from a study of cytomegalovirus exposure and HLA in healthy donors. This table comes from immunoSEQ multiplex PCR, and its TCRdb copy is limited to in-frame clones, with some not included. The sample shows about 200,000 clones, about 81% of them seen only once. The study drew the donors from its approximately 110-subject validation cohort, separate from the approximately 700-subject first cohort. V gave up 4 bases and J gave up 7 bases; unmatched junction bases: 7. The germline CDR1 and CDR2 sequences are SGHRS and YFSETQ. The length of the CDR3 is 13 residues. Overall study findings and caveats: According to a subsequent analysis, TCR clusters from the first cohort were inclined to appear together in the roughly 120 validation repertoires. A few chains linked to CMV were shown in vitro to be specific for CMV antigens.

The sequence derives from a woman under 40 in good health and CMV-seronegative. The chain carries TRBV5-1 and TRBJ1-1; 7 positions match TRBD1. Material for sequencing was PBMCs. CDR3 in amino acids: CASSRDRADEAFF. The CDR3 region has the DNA TGCGCCAGCAGCCGAGACAGGGCGGATGAAGCTTTCTTT.